This paragraph reports one T cell receptor (beta chain). TCRdb recomputed calls from the RT-PCR reads with MiXCR, one row per CDR3 protein. Of around 580,000 distinct CDR3 sequences listed, roughly 15% were seen once; the top ten hold around 10%. CDR3 length equals 11 residues. The germline V and J ends were trimmed by 6 bases and 7 bases, with 6 bases remaining between them. The data originate from a study of response to subunit inactivated influenza vaccine. The origin of this receptor is a man aged 45-65 years who received an inactivated influenza vaccine. V gene TRBV12-3 or TRBV12-4 combines with J gene TRBJ2-2; D gene uncertain. The specimen was PBMCs from blood, collected 11 to 12 days after vaccination. CDR3 region: CASRHSGELFF. CDR3 nucleotides: TGTGCCAGCAGACACAGCGGGGAGCTGTTTTTT.